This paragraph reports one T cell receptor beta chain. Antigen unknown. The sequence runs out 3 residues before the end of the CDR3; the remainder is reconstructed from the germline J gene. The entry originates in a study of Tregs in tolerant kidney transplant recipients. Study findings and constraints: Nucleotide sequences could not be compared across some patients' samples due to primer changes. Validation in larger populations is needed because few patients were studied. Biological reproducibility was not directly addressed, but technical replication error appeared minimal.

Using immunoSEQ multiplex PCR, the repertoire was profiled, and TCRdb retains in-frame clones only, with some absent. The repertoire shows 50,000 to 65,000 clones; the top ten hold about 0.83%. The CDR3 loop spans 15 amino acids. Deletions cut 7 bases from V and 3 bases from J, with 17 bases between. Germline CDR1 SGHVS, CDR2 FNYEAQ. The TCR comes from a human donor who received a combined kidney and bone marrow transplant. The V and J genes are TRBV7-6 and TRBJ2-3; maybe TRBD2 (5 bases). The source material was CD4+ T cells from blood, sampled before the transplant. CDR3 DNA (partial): TGTGCCAGCACCCTCTCCACGGGGTGGACAGATACG. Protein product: CASTLSTGWTDT. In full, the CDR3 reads CASTLSTGWTDTQYF.